This paragraph reports one T cell receptor (beta chain). This sample is part of a study of control samples from healthy donors and cancer patients. V lost 6 bases to trimming and J lost 1 base, with 9 bases between them. This CDR3 has 13 residues. The repertoire was sequenced with immunoSEQ multiplex PCR; TCRdb's copy has only in-frame clones and lacks some. The sample includes approximately 140,000 clones, under 95% of them seen just once. V is TRBV12-3 or TRBV12-4 and J is TRBJ1-1; a possible D gene is TRBD1 (6 bases). Sequenced: blood. This sequence originates from a man in his forties in good health. CDR3 sequence: CASRLTGNTEAFF. The CDR3 nucleotides are TGTGCCAGCAGACTGACAGGGAACACTGAAGCTTTCTTT.